This record looks at one TCR beta chain sequence and its context. The antigen remains unidentified. Other DNA sequences in this specimen translate into the identical CDR3. This specimen comes from a study of shared clonotypes between healthy human individuals. CD8 cells classed as naive were CD45RO-negative and positively selected for CCR7, excluding terminally differentiated effector memory CD45RA+ cells. There were no recent acute infections or vaccinations among the donors, who were healthy HIV-negative adults. The V and J ends lost 11 bases and 3 bases respectively, with 11 bases between them. The length of the CDR3 is 11 residues. Germline CDR1 MDHEN, CDR2 SYDVKM. Using immunoSEQ multiplex PCR, the repertoire was profiled, and TCRdb retains in-frame clones only, with some absent. The table shows over 750,000 clones, with 90% to 98% occurring only once. Study results and limitations: A generally larger estimated richness was seen in naive subsets than in memory subsets.

Input material: naive CD8+ T cells sorted from blood. The TCR originated in a man aged 30 to 45 in good health. V and J are TRBV28 and TRBJ2-7, with a possible D match to TRBD1 (6 bases). This chain's CDR3 is CAGGQGYEQYF. In DNA, the CDR3 is TGTGCCGGGGGACAAGGCTACGAGCAGTACTTC.